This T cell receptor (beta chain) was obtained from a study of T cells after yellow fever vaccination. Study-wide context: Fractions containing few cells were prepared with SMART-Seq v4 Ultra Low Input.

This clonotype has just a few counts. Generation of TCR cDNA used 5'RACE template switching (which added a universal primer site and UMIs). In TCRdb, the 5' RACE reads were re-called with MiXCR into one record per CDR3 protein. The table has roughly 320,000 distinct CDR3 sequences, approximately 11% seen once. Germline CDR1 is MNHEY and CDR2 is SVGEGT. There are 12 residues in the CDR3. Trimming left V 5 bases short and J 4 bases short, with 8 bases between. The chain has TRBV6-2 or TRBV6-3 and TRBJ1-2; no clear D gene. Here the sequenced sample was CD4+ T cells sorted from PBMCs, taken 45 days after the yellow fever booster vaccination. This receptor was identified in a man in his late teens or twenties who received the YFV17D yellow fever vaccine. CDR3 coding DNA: TGTGCCAGCAGTGATTTGAGCTATGGCTACACCTTC. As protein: CASSDLSYGYTF.